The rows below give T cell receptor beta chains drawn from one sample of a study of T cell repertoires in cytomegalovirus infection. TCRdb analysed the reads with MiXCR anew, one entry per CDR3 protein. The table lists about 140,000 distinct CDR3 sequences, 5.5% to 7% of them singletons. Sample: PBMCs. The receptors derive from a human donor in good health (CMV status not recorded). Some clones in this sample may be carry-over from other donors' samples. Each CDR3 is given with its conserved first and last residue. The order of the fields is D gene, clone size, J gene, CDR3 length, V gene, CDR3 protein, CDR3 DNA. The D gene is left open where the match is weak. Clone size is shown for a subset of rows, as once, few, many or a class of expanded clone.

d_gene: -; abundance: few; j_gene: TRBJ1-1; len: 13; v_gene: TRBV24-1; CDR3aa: CATSRGGGTEAFF; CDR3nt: TGTGCCACCAGCCGAGGGGGGGGAACTGAAGCTTTCTTT
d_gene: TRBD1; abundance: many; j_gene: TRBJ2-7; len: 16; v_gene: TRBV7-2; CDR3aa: CASSFLDGTGTSEQYF; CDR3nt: TGTGCCAGCAGCTTCCTAGACGGGACAGGGACCTCCGAGCAGTACTTC
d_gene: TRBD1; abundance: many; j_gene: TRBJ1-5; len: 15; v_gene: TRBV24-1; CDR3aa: CATSDPGTGVQPQHF; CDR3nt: TGTGCCACCAGTGACCCCGGGACAGGGGTTCAGCCCCAGCATTTT
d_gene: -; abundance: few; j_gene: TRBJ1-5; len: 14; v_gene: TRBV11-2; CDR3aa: CASSLSDGNQPQHF; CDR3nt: TGTGCCAGCAGCTTATCGGACGGGAATCAGCCCCAGCATTTT
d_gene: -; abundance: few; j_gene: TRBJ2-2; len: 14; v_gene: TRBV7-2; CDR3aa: CASSWGGQDGELFF; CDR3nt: TGTGCCAGCAGCTGGGGGGGGCAAGACGGGGAGCTGTTTTTT
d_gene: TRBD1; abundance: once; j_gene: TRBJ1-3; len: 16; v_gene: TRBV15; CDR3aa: CATSRLGTGGGNTIYF; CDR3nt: TGTGCCACCAGCCGGCTAGGAACAGGGGGCGGAAACACCATATATTTT
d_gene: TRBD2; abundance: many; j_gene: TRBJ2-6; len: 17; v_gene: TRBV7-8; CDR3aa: CASSRFSGTTGANVLTF; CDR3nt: TGTGCCAGCAGCCGGTTTTCGGGGACTACCGGGGCCAACGTCCTGACTTTC
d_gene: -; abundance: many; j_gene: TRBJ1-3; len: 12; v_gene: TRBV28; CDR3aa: CASSFTGNTIYF; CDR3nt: TGTGCCAGCAGTTTTACTGGAAACACCATATATTTT
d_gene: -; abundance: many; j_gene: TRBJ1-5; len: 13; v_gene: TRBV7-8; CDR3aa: CASSSSQNQPQHF; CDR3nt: TGTGCCAGCAGCTCTAGCCAGAATCAGCCCCAGCATTTT
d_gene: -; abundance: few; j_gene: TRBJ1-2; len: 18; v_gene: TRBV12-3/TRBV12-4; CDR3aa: CASSLDWSGYRVNYGYTF; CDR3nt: TGTGCCAGCAGTTTAGACTGGTCAGGGTATAGGGTTAACTATGGCTACACCTTC
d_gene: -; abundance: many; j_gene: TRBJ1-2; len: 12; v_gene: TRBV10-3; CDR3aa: CAISEPGREHTF; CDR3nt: TGTGCCATCAGTGAGCCGGGCAGGGAGCACACCTTC
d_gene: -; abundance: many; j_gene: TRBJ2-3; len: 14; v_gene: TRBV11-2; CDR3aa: CASSYSRAADTQYF; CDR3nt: TGTGCCAGCAGCTATTCTCGAGCGGCAGATACGCAGTATTTT
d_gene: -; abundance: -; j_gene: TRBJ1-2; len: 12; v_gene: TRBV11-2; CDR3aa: CASTRYSYGYTF; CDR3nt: TGTGCCAGCACCCGTTACAGCTATGGCTACACCTTC
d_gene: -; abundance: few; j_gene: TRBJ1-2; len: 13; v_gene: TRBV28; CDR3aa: CASSFAQNYGYTF; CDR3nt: TGTGCCAGCAGTTTCGCTCAGAACTATGGCTACACCTTC